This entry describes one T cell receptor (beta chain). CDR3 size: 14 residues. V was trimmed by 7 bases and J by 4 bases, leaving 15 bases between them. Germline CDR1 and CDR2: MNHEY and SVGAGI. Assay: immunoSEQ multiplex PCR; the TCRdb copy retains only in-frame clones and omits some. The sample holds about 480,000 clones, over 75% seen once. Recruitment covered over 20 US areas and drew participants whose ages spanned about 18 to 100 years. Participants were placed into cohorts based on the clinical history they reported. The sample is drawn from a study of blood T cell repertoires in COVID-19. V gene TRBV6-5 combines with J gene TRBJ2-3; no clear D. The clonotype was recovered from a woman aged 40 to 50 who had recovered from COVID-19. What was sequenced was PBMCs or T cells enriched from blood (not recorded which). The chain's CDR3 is CASTVEVHPDTQYF. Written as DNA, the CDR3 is TGTGCCAGCACCGTTGAGGTCCACCCAGATACGCAGTATTTT.